Following are 9 T cell receptor beta chains from one sample sequenced in a study of blood T cell repertoires in COVID-19. Method: immunoSEQ multiplex PCR; TCRdb's copy keeps in-frame clones and lacks some. Of 380,000 or so clones in the sample, roughly 90% were seen once. Sample: PBMCs or T cells enriched from blood (not recorded which). Source of these receptors: a woman aged 40 to 50 with acute COVID-19.

The rearrangement uses TRBV5-6 and TRBJ2-7; 7 bases match TRBD2. The V segment lost 1 base and the J segment 3 bases; nucleotides outside the gene matches: 7. This CDR3 contains 15 residues. CDR1 is SGHDT and CDR2 is YYEEEE in the germline V gene. Here the CDR3 reads CASSLQSGGGYEQYF. CDR3 nucleotides: TGTGCCAGCAGCTTGCAGAGTGGGGGGGGCTACGAGCAGTACTTC.

The chain combines TRBV6-6 with TRBJ1-4, with D possibly matching TRBD1 (5 bases). The CDR3 spans 13 residues. The V end was cut by 5 bases, the J end by 11 bases, with 15 bases between. Germline lookup yields CDR1 MNHNY and CDR2 SVGAGI (reference sequence). The CDR3 reads CASSGPFGGKLFF. CDR3 nucleotide sequence: TGTGCCAGCAGTGGCCCGTTCGGGGGGAAACTGTTTTTT.

The chain combines TRBV7-8 with TRBJ1-2, with D possibly being TRBD1 (5 bases). The V and J ends lost 1 base and 1 base respectively, with 10 bases between them. Looked up from germline, CDR1 is SGHVS and CDR2 is FQNEAQ. This CDR3 comprises 15 residues. CDR3 sequence: CASSLEKGLNYGYTF. CDR3 sequence (DNA): TGTGCCAGCAGCTTAGAAAAGGGGCTTAACTATGGCTACACCTTC.

The chain employs TRBV9 and TRBJ2-1, with TRBD2 as a possible D gene (5 bases). Germline values: CDR1 SGDLS, CDR2 YYNGEE. V lost 4 bases to trimming and J lost 2 bases, with 28 bases between them. This CDR3 is built from 20 residues. The CDR3 loop is CASSPRDLARVGPTYNEQFF. For the CDR3, the DNA is TGTGCCAGCAGCCCCCGGGATTTAGCCCGGGTGGGCCCCACCTACAATGAGCAGTTCTTC.

The chain couples TRBV5-6 to TRBJ2-5; 8 nucleotides agree with TRBD2. CDR3 length equals 14 residues. Trimming cost V 4 bases and J 1 base; bases outside gene matches: 3. Per the germline V gene, CDR1 is SGHDT and CDR2 is YYEEEE. CDR3 nucleotides: TGTGCCAGCAGCCGAAGCGGGAGCCAAGAGACCCAGTACTTC. It specifies CASSRSGSQETQYF.

This CDR3 reads CASSLNRGQDEKLFF. The CDR3 DNA reads as TGTGCCAGCAGCTTAAACAGGGGGCAAGATGAAAAACTGTTTTTT. The rearrangement joins TRBV7-9 to TRBJ1-4; 9 nucleotides match TRBD1. The CDR3 loop spans 15 amino acids. V gave up 2 bases and J gave up 6 bases; unmatched junction bases: 4. Germline V gene sequence: CDR1 SEHNR, CDR2 FQNEAQ (reference sequence).

This chain joins TRBV7-8 and TRBJ1-2; 8 positions agree with TRBD1. The V segment lost 2 bases and the J segment 4 bases; nucleotides outside the gene matches: 9. Germline V lookup: CDR1 SGHVS, CDR2 FQNEAQ. The length of the CDR3 is 16 residues. The CDR3 bases are TGTGCCAGCAGCTTACTCCCCCCAGGGGGCGTCTATGGCTACACCTTC. This sequence encodes CASSLLPPGGVYGYTF.

The chain couples TRBV30 to TRBJ2-1; TRBD2 matches at 8 bases. CDR3 length: 12 residues. Germline loops: CDR1 GTSNPN, CDR2 SVGIG (reference sequence). V trimming: 4 bases; J trimming: 6 bases; junction bases outside the gene matches: 2. In DNA, the CDR3 is TGTGCCTGGATCGGGGGGGGCAATGAGCAGTTCTTC. Protein: CAWIGGGNEQFF.

This sequence joins TRBV19 and TRBJ1-5, with 10 bases lining up with TRBD1. Germline V gene lookup returns CDR1 LNHDA and CDR2 SQIVND (reference sequence). This CDR3 has 15 residues. V trimming: 6 bases; J trimming: 6 bases; junction bases outside the gene matches: 8. The CDR3, as DNA: TGTGCCAGTAGAACCGGACAGGGGGGAATTCAGCCCCAGCATTTT. As protein: CASRTGQGGIQPQHF.